The 3 T cell receptor beta chains in this list originate from one sample, sequenced in a study of shared clonotypes between healthy human individuals. Profiled with immunoSEQ multiplex PCR; TCRdb holds only in-frame clones, not every one. Found here are under 1,100,000 clones, around three quarters of them singletons; the top ten hold 0.61%. The material sequenced was memory CD4+ T cells from PBMCs. Subset denoted: CD45RA-negative fraction. The receptor source for this set is a man aged 18 to 30 in good health. Some clones in this sample may be carry-over from other donors' samples.

The gene calls are TRBV5-4 and TRBJ2-7; D call uncertain. V was cut by 0 bases and J by 1 base, with 8 bases left in between. The CDR3 totals 14 residues. Germline V gene data show CDR1 as SGHNT and CDR2 as YYREEE (reference sequence). The CDR3 sequence: CASSLGGWSYEQYF. The DNA for the CDR3 is TGTGCCAGCAGCTTGGGTGGGTGGTCCTACGAGCAGTACTTC. The complete variable domain, with remaining parts taken from reference TRBV5-4 and TRBJ2-7, reads ETGVTQSPTHLIKTRGQQVTLRCSSQSGHNTVSWYQQALGQGPQFIFQYYREEENGRGNFPPRFSGLQFPNYSSELNVNALELDDSALYLCASSLGGWSYEQYFGPGTRLTVT.

This rearrangement joins TRBV7-2 to TRBJ1-3, with TRBD1 as a possible D gene (5 bases). V was cut by 4 bases and J by 4 bases, with 14 bases left in between. This CDR3 is built from 15 residues. The germline CDR1 and CDR2 sequences are SGHTA and FQGNSA. DNA of the CDR3: TGTGCCAGCAGCTCCACCCCCCGGGGCGGAAACACCATATATTTT. Translating it yields CASSSTPRGGNTIYF.

The CDR3 region is CASSEALSSGSLLRGETQYF. In DNA, the CDR3 is TGTGCCAGCAGTGAAGCGCTAAGTAGCGGGTCGCTCCTAAGGGGGGAGACCCAGTACTTC. The V call is TRBV6-1, the J call TRBJ2-5, with D perhaps TRBD2 (7 bases). The germline gives CDR1 MNHNS, CDR2 SASEGT. The CDR3 length is 20 residues. Trimming stripped 0 bases from V and 5 bases from J, with 28 bases between.